This TCR beta chain appears in the sequencing data of a study of CXCR3-negative and CXCR3-positive naive CD8 T cells. The sorting of each CD8+ T cell subset was done in triplicate, at some 270,000 cells each. Study observations and caveats: Within a donor, both naive subsets shared TRBV-TRBJ usage, unlike memory cells.

Note on this clonotype: The target antigen is unknown.

UMI-labeled 5' RACE TRB cDNA libraries were prepared from the cells. TCRdb re-analyzed the 5' RACE reads; it lists each CDR3 protein once, without DNA. The sample holds roughly 100,000 distinct CDR3 sequences. The clonotype was recovered from a human donor in good health. Some clones in this sample may be carry-over from other donors' samples. Sequencing was performed on naive CXCR3- CD8+ T cells from blood. Subset: CD45RO-CCR7+CD27+CD95- naive CD8+ T cells lacking CXCR3 (TNR3-).

This CDR3 is CASSQDTTGAYRGYTF. V usage is TRBV4-3 and J usage is TRBJ1-2; TCRdb reports TRBD1, a call that lacks DNA to check it against. The V gene's germline CDR1 is LGHNA and CDR2 YSLEER. This CDR3 region has 16 residues.